Presented here are 32 T cell receptor beta chains from one specimen sequenced in a study of T cells in Graves' hyperthyroidism and ophthalmopathy. TCR beta CDR3 regions were amplified from RNA transcripts. In the first-round RT-PCR of the TCR CDR3, the HTBI primer set was used. MiXCR, applied by TCRdb to the multiplex PCR reads, yields one record per CDR3 protein. The top ten clones hold roughly 8.2% of a sample with some 510,000 distinct CDR3 sequences, 46% of them seen once. The sequenced sample consisted of peripheral blood or thyroid tissue (not recorded which). The source of these receptors is a woman between 18 and 29 years old with Graves' hyperthyroidism.

This clonotype was seen only a few times. The genes are TRBV7-2 and TRBJ1-1; TRBD1 agrees at 8 bases. The CDR3 is 14 residues long. Germline trimming cut 5 bases from V and 5 bases from J; bases unmatched to any gene: 7. Germline V gene lookup returns CDR1 SGHTA and CDR2 FQGNSA. The CDR3 DNA follows: TGTGCCAGCAGCCCCGGACAGGGAGAAACTGAAGCTTTCTTT. The encoded protein is CASSPGQGETEAFF.

The gene calls are TRBV7-8 and TRBJ1-5, with 9 bases fitting TRBD1. The junction had 5 bases not matched to a gene; V was cut back by 5 bases and J by 0 bases. The CDR3 has 16 amino acids. CDR1 is SGHVS, CDR2 FQNEAQ, per germline. Here the CDR3 DNA reads TGTGCCAGCAGCACCCGGGACAGGGATAGCAATCAGCCCCAGCATTTT. This sequence encodes CASSTRDRDSNQPQHF.

Remarks on this clonotype: This CDR3 fails to terminate in the conserved phenylalanine or tryptophan, so it likely reflects a read error. The chain carries TRBV7-8 and TRBJ2-5, with D possibly TRBD2 on 5 matching bases. This CDR3 comprises 15 residues. Trimming took off 6 bases at V and 3 bases at J, with 17 bases between the two ends. Germline V gives CDR1 SGHVS, CDR2 FQNEAQ. The CDR3 DNA sequence: TGTGCCAGCAGTTTTGGATTGGAGGTGGAAGAGACCCAGTACCTC. Translated, it gives CASSFGLEVEETQYL.

The V and J genes are TRBV11-2 and TRBJ2-7; 15 nucleotides align to TRBD2. Germline V CDR1 and CDR2: SGHAT, FQNNGV. This CDR3 has 19 residues. Germline trimming cut 3 bases from V and 1 base from J; bases unmatched to any gene: 10. CDR3: CASSFPGLAGGPKSYEQYF. CDR3 DNA sequence: TGTGCCAGCAGCTTCCCCGGACTAGCGGGAGGGCCGAAGTCCTACGAGCAGTACTTC.

V and J are TRBV29-1 and TRBJ2-5, with 9 bases that match TRBD1. The CDR3 extends over 12 amino acids. The V and J ends lost 4 bases and 5 bases, in that order; junction bases with no gene match: 2. The V gene's germline CDR1 is SQVTM and CDR2 ANQGSEA. CDR3 sequence (DNA): TGCAGCGTTGCGACAGGGGGGGAGACCCAGTACTTC. Translating it yields CSVATGGETQYF. The variable domain in full, completed from reference TRBV29-1 and TRBJ2-5, reads SAVISQKPSRDICQRGTSLTIQCQVDSQVTMMFWYRQQPGQSLTLIATANQGSEATYESGFVIDKFPISRPNLTFSTLTVSNMSPEDSSIYLCSVATGGETQYFGPGTRLLVL.

This clonotype was counted at least ten times. The chain has TRBV7-9 and TRBJ1-1; no clear D. There are 13 residues in the CDR3. Germline CDR1 is SEHNR and CDR2 is FQNEAQ (reference sequence). Trimming stripped 3 bases from V and 3 bases from J, with 8 bases between. The DNA for the CDR3 is TGTGCCAGCAGCTTGAGGGTAGACACTGAAGCTTTCTTT. The encoded protein is CASSLRVDTEAFF.

This clonotype was found a few times. The chain recombines TRBV19 with TRBJ1-5, with D possibly being TRBD1 (6 bases). Germline V gene sequence: CDR1 LNHDA, CDR2 SQIVND (reference sequence). V lost 5 bases and J 0 bases, leaving 14 bases between the germline ends. The CDR3 loop spans 16 amino acids. CDR3 loop: CASSLYRGHSNQPQHF. CDR3 coding DNA: TGTGCCAGTAGTCTCTATAGGGGACATAGCAATCAGCCCCAGCATTTT.

The chain joins TRBV15 to TRBJ1-5; no reliable D call. This CDR3 contains 14 residues. V was shortened by 0 bases and J by 11 bases, with 14 bases between the two germline ends. From germline, CDR1 is LNHNV and CDR2 YYDKDF (reference sequence). CDR3 coding DNA: TGTGCCACCAGCAGAGAGAAGGGTGCGGAGACCCAGCATTTT. It codes for CATSREKGAETQHF.

The CDR3 protein is CASRPTGTGGHEQYF. CDR3 nucleotide sequence: TGCGCCAGCAGACCAACCGGGACAGGGGGCCACGAGCAGTACTTC. V usage is TRBV5-1 and J usage is TRBJ2-7; 12 positions match TRBD1. Germline CDR1 and CDR2: SGHRS and YFSETQ. The CDR3 totals 15 residues. V gave up 5 bases and J gave up 5 bases; unmatched junction bases: 8.

This clonotype was counted many times. The rearrangement links TRBV7-2 to TRBJ1-1; tentative D call: TRBD1 (5 bases). The CDR3 has 12 residues. V lost 7 bases, J lost 7 bases, and 13 bases lay in between. From germline, CDR1 is SGHTA and CDR2 FQGNSA. CDR3 in amino acids: CASKGGEDEAFF. CDR3 DNA sequence: TGTGCCAGCAAAGGAGGGGAGGATGAAGCTTTCTTT.

J is TRBJ2-7 and V is TRBV20-1, with 9 bases matching TRBD1. The junction had 10 bases not matched to a gene; V was cut back by 6 bases and J by 1 base. This CDR3 comprises 15 residues. The germline CDR1 and CDR2 sequences are DFQATT and SNEGSKA (reference sequence). The chain's CDR3 is CSATSPGQGSYEQYF. CDR3 DNA sequence: TGCAGTGCCACGAGTCCGGGACAGGGATCCTACGAGCAGTACTTC.

The chain recombines TRBV20-1 with TRBJ1-3; D is undetermined. Per the germline V gene, CDR1 is DFQATT and CDR2 is SNEGSKA (reference sequence). Trimming stripped 4 bases from V and 4 bases from J, with 14 bases between. The CDR3 spans 14 residues. DNA of the CDR3: TGCAGTGCTATTTATCGAATGTTAGGAAACACCATATATTTT. As protein: CSAIYRMLGNTIYF.

This clonotype was seen ten or more times. The rearrangement links TRBV7-2 to TRBJ2-7; D remains ambiguous. This CDR3 is 12 amino acids long. The germline CDR1 and CDR2 sequences are SGHTA and FQGNSA. Trimming shortened V by 5 bases and J by 7 bases, and 12 bases separated the two germline ends. The CDR3 DNA sequence: TGTGCCAGCAGCCAAGACCGCAGTGAGCAGTACTTC. It yields the protein CASSQDRSEQYF.

The chain carries TRBV6-2 or TRBV6-3 and TRBJ1-1, with TRBD1 identical over 12 bases. V shed 0 bases, J shed 7 bases, and the junction held 3 bases outside the gene matches. Germline CDR1 reads MNHEY; CDR2 reads SVGEGT. The CDR3 extends over 15 amino acids. In DNA form, the CDR3 reads TGTGCCAGCAGTTACTCGGGACAGGGGGCCCTTGAAGCTTTCTTT. Amino acids: CASSYSGQGALEAFF.

With regard to this clonotype: A much larger clone lies a single base off, so this may be a read error. The chain couples TRBV24-1 to TRBJ2-6; TRBD1 is a possible D gene (6 bases). The germline CDR1 and CDR2 sequences are KGHDR and SFDVKD. This CDR3 has 16 amino acids. CDR3 nucleotide sequence: TGTGCCACCAGTGAGGGTACAGGGCTCGGGGCCAACGCCCTGACTTTC. It is translated as CATSEGTGLGANALTF.

This clonotype came up a few times. The rearrangement joins TRBV19 to TRBJ1-2, with D perhaps TRBD1 (6 bases). The V gene's germline CDR1 is LNHDA and CDR2 SQIVND (reference sequence). Trimming cost V 11 bases and J 2 bases, with 15 bases left between them. CDR3 length equals 13 residues. The DNA for the CDR3 is TGTGCCGCCGCCCCAACAGGGAACTATGGCTACACCTTC. This translates into CAAAPTGNYGYTF.

Only a few counts were recorded for this clonotype. This sequence joins TRBV9 and TRBJ2-7; D unclear. Trimming took off 3 bases at V and 0 bases at J, with 13 bases between the two ends. Germline V CDR1 and CDR2: SGDLS, YYNGEE. The CDR3 runs to 15 residues. The CDR3 DNA sequence: TGTGCCAGCAGCGCCACCGCCCTGACCTCCTACGAGCAGTACTTC. Its protein product is CASSATALTSYEQYF.

The chain links TRBV29-1 to TRBJ1-2, with no clear D. V was shortened by 7 bases and J by 3 bases, with 18 bases between the two germline ends. The CDR3 runs 14 residues. Germline V gene data show CDR1 as SQVTM and CDR2 as ANQGSEA. CDR3 in amino acids: CSGVAYGVYYGYTF. CDR3 DNA: TGCAGCGGAGTTGCCTACGGGGTTTACTATGGCTACACCTTC.

This clonotype occurred a few times. The chain links TRBV29-1 to TRBJ1-4; 7 positions agree with TRBD1. The germline CDR1 and CDR2 sequences are SQVTM and ANQGSEA. CDR3 length: 12 residues. The V gene end was trimmed by 4 bases and the J gene end by 7 bases; junction bases not matched to a gene: 3. CDR3 protein: CSVGQGSEKLFF. CDR3 in DNA: TGCAGCGTTGGACAGGGATCTGAAAAACTGTTTTTT.

V is TRBV20-1 and J is TRBJ1-1; no clear D. V shed 3 bases and J shed 1 base, with 9 bases lying between them. The CDR3 has 13 amino acids. Germline lookup yields CDR1 DFQATT and CDR2 SNEGSKA (reference sequence). This CDR3 reads CSARQDGNTEAFF. DNA for the CDR3: TGCAGTGCTAGGCAGGACGGGAACACTGAAGCTTTCTTT.

The chain joins TRBV9 to TRBJ1-4; maybe TRBD1 (6 bases). CDR1 is SGDLS, CDR2 YYNGEE, per germline. The CDR3 is 15 amino acids. V was pared by 2 bases and J by 0 bases, with 8 bases between. CDR3 nucleotides: TGTGCCAGCAGCGTGGACAGCACAACTAATGAAAAACTGTTTTTT. Translated, it gives CASSVDSTTNEKLFF.

This clonotype occurred a few times. This sequence joins TRBV2 and TRBJ1-5, with D perhaps TRBD1 (6 bases). This CDR3 region has 14 residues. Trimming removed 5 bases from V and 3 bases from J, with 11 bases in between. Looked up from germline, CDR1 is SNHLY and CDR2 is FYNNEI. CDR3 residues: CASSRTESNQPQHF. Here the CDR3 DNA reads TGTGCCAGCAGTCGGACAGAATCCAATCAGCCCCAGCATTTT.

This clonotype came up a few times. This chain links TRBV7-2 with TRBJ2-2; D not resolved. The CDR3 is made up of 16 amino acids. Germline V gives CDR1 SGHTA, CDR2 FQGNSA. Trimming took off 5 bases at V and 5 bases at J, with 18 bases between the two ends. CDR3 amino acids: CASSQEIGSLTGELFF. Written as DNA, the CDR3 is TGTGCCAGCAGCCAAGAGATAGGGTCCCTAACCGGGGAGCTGTTTTTT.

The chain combines TRBV15 with TRBJ2-7; 13 bases are a match to TRBD2. V lost 4 bases, J lost 5 bases, and 5 bases stayed unmatched. The germline CDR1 and CDR2 sequences are LNHNV and YYDKDF (reference sequence). The CDR3 sequence is 15 residues long. The CDR3 region is CATSTGTSGIHEQYF. Here the CDR3 DNA reads TGTGCCACCAGCACCGGGACTAGCGGGATCCACGAGCAGTACTTC.

The table lists this clonotype with many counts. J is TRBJ1-5 and V is TRBV19; D unclear. Germline lookup yields CDR1 LNHDA and CDR2 SQIVND (reference sequence). The CDR3 has 13 residues. V was pared by 5 bases and J by 2 bases, with 7 bases between. The CDR3 DNA follows: TGTGCCAGTAGTCTTTTCCGCAATCAGCCCCAGCATTTT. This encodes CASSLFRNQPQHF.

Worth noting for this clonotype: This could be a read error, since a much larger clone is one nucleotide away. This rearrangement joins TRBV10-3 to TRBJ2-3, with 12 bases lining up with TRBD2. V shed 6 bases and J 4 bases; nucleotides not matched to a gene: 5. Germline V gene data show CDR1 as ENHRY and CDR2 as SYGVKD. The CDR3 spans 15 residues. The CDR3 reads CAISETSGGSDTQYF. CDR3 coding DNA: TGTGCCATCAGCGAGACTAGCGGGGGCTCAGATACGCAGTATTTT.

There are many counts of this clonotype. The chain joins TRBV2 to TRBJ2-7, with no clear D. Trimming cost V 3 bases and J 6 bases, with 18 bases left between them. In germline, CDR1 is SNHLY, CDR2 FYNNEI. This CDR3 has 15 residues. CDR3 DNA: TGTGCCAGCAGTGAGGGCCACAGACGACTTTCCGAGCAGTACTTC. It translates to CASSEGHRRLSEQYF.

This clonotype was seen ten or more times. The CDR3 sequence: CSAGTGTKYGYTF. CDR3 DNA sequence: TGCAGCGCCGGAACCGGGACAAAGTATGGCTACACCTTC. This sequence joins TRBV29-1 and TRBJ1-2, with a possible D match to TRBD1 (6 bases). V lost 7 bases, J lost 5 bases, and 17 bases lay in between. The CDR3 totals 13 residues. CDR1 and CDR2 (germline): SQVTM, ANQGSEA.

This clonotype occurred many times. The chain carries TRBV15 and TRBJ1-4; D is unclear. The V gene lost 8 bases and the J gene lost 4 bases, with 11 bases spanning the gap. The germline CDR1 and CDR2 sequences are LNHNV and YYDKDF (reference sequence). The CDR3 loop spans 13 amino acids. The CDR3, as DNA: TGTGCCACCGGAGATGGGCTTAATGAAAAACTGTTTTTT. This encodes CATGDGLNEKLFF.

This clonotype was counted only a few times. The gene calls are TRBV19 and TRBJ1-4; no firm D call. Trimming removed 8 bases at V and 11 bases at J, with 15 bases between. CDR1 is LNHDA and CDR2 is SQIVND in the germline V gene (reference sequence). The CDR3 is 12 amino acids. The CDR3: CASLTLVGKLFF. The CDR3 DNA reads as TGTGCCAGTTTAACCTTAGTGGGGAAACTGTTTTTT.

This clonotype appeared many times. The V gene is TRBV10-3, the J gene TRBJ1-1; D is unresolved. In germline, CDR1 is ENHRY, CDR2 SYGVKD. CDR3 size: 13 residues. Trimming took 3 bases from V and 3 from J, leaving 8 bases between them. The CDR3 region has the DNA TGTGCCATCAGTGACAGCGGATACACTGAAGCTTTCTTT. It is translated as CAISDSGYTEAFF.

The rearrangement links TRBV25-1 to TRBJ1-4; D ambiguous. In germline, CDR1 is MGHDK, CDR2 SYGVNS. V was cut by 8 bases and J by 6 bases, with 16 bases left in between. The CDR3 spans 14 residues. The CDR3 bases are TGTGCCAGCTACCTAGAGGGCGTCCATGAAAAACTGTTTTTT. It codes for CASYLEGVHEKLFF.